These 15 T cell receptor beta chains came from one sample sequenced in a study of OX40 agonist ivuxolimab in advanced cancers. Sequencing used immunoSEQ multiplex PCR; TCRdb keeps in-frame clones, though not all of them. This table has roughly 66,000 clones, about four fifths appearing once. The sample here was CD4+ or CD8+ T cells sorted from blood, taken in a trial of the OX40 agonist ivuxolimab. The receptors were gathered from an adult with an advanced solid tumor such as melanoma, head and neck, liver or kidney cancer.

V and J are TRBV7-2 and TRBJ1-3, with D maybe TRBD1 (5 bases). This CDR3 region has 17 residues. V was trimmed by 1 base and J by 0 bases, leaving 13 bases between them. Germline V gives CDR1 SGHTA, CDR2 FQGNSA. CDR3: CASSLGPGQSSGNTIYF. CDR3 coding DNA: TGTGCCAGCAGCTTAGGACCGGGGCAGTCCTCTGGAAACACCATATATTTT.

The chain joins TRBV15 to TRBJ1-1; no definite D call. The CDR3 is 14 amino acids. Germline V gene data show CDR1 as LNHNV and CDR2 as YYDKDF (reference sequence). The V gene lost 0 bases and the J gene lost 7 bases, with 12 bases spanning the gap. The CDR3 region is CATSRERQILEAFF. CDR3 in DNA: TGTGCCACCAGCAGAGAACGTCAGATCCTTGAAGCTTTCTTT.

In its sample, this clone was seen once. V gene TRBV28 combines with J gene TRBJ1-5; a weak D match, TRBD1 (5 bases). Between the trimmed V and J ends, which lost 7 bases and 5 bases, there was a span of 12 bases. The CDR3 totals 13 residues. In germline, CDR1 is MDHEN, CDR2 SYDVKM. In DNA, the CDR3 is TGTGCCAGCACCGTGTCAGGGTATCAGCCCCAGCATTTT. This sequence encodes CASTVSGYQPQHF.

The chain combines TRBV27 with TRBJ1-2; tentatively, D is TRBD1 (6 bases). The CDR3 is 16 residues long. In germline, CDR1 is MNHEY, CDR2 SMNVEV (reference sequence). The V gene lost 3 bases and the J gene lost 8 bases, with 22 bases spanning the gap. In nucleotides, the CDR3 is TGTGCCAGCAGTTTCTATCGAGTACAGGGAGGTGACGGCTACACCTTC. It translates to CASSFYRVQGGDGYTF.

V is TRBV5-1 and J is TRBJ2-1; 13 bases are a match to TRBD2. After removal of 0 bases from V and 9 bases from J, the junction contained 3 bases not matched to a gene. This CDR3 spans 15 amino acids. Germline CDR1 reads SGHRS; CDR2 reads YFSETQ. The CDR3 reads CASSLGLAGGIEQFF. The DNA for the CDR3 is TGCGCCAGCAGCTTGGGACTAGCGGGAGGTATTGAGCAGTTCTTC.

By sample share, this clone is medium-sized. The chain combines TRBV27 with TRBJ1-4; D unclear. Trimming pared 4 bases from V and 3 bases from J, leaving 12 bases between. Germline CDR1 and CDR2: MNHEY and SMNVEV (reference sequence). This CDR3 contains 15 residues. Here the CDR3 DNA reads TGTGCCAGCAGTTCATCGGGGAGTCCTAATGAAAAACTGTTTTTT. It codes for CASSSSGSPNEKLFF.

The V call is TRBV13, the J call TRBJ1-1; no definite D call. This CDR3 is 15 amino acids long. CDR1 is PRHDT and CDR2 is FYEKMQ in the germline V gene (reference sequence). V was shortened by 7 bases and J by 4 bases, with 19 bases between the two germline ends. The CDR3 protein is CASTKRGRGLTEAFF. The CDR3 bases are TGTGCCAGCACCAAAAGAGGGAGAGGTCTCACTGAAGCTTTCTTT.

J is TRBJ2-7 and V is TRBV5-6; unclear D gene. V lost 1 base and J 0 bases, leaving 11 bases between the germline ends. CDR1 SGHDT and CDR2 YYEEEE come from the germline V gene. There are 15 residues in the CDR3. The CDR3 region has the DNA TGTGCCAGCAGCTTGCGTCAGTTAAGCTCCTACGAGCAGTACTTC. It yields the protein CASSLRQLSSYEQYF.

The J gene is TRBJ2-7, the V gene TRBV25-1; 7 bases agree with TRBD2. This CDR3 comprises 15 residues. Trimming took 8 bases from V and 1 from J; bases not matched to a gene: 11. Germline V gene data show CDR1 as MGHDK and CDR2 as SYGVNS. This CDR3 reads CASPPGGDLSYEQYF. The DNA for the CDR3 is TGTGCCAGCCCCCCTGGGGGGGATCTTTCCTACGAGCAGTACTTC.

CDR3 nucleotide sequence: TGTGCCAGCAGCGTAGAGGGCGCTTCCTACAATGAGCAGTTCTTC. Its translation is CASSVEGASYNEQFF. This rearrangement joins TRBV9 to TRBJ2-1; D not resolved. V was pared by 0 bases and J by 1 base, with 8 bases between. CDR1 is SGDLS and CDR2 is YYNGEE in the germline V gene. The CDR3 has 15 residues.

This clone showed up just once. Other DNA sequences in the sample encode the same CDR3. The chain employs TRBV30 and TRBJ1-1; D ambiguous. The CDR3 runs to 12 residues. The V end was cut by 7 bases, the J end by 3 bases, with 12 bases between. In germline, CDR1 is GTSNPN, CDR2 SVGIG (reference sequence). CDR3 coding DNA: TGTGCCTCCGCAGGAGATGACACTGAAGCTTTCTTT. Translated, it gives CASAGDDTEAFF.

V gene TRBV29-1 combines with J gene TRBJ2-7, with 7 bases aligning to TRBD1. CDR3 size: 13 residues. Losses at the gene ends were 7 bases for V and 1 base for J; bases not matched to a gene: 7. Germline assignment: CDR1 SQVTM and CDR2 ANQGSEA. The CDR3 DNA sequence: TGCAGCGCCAGAAGGGGACAGTCCTACGAGCAGTACTTC. The encoded protein is CSARRGQSYEQYF.

This chain connects TRBV5-6 to TRBJ2-3, with 11 bases fitting TRBD2. The germline CDR1 and CDR2 sequences are SGHDT and YYEEEE. V lost 3 bases and J lost 7; bases outside the gene matches: 7. The CDR3 length is 15 residues. DNA of the CDR3: TGTGCCAGCAGCTCAACTACTAGCGGGAGTTATACGCAGTATTTT. Encoded protein: CASSSTTSGSYTQYF.

The genes are TRBV29-1 and TRBJ1-1; TRBD1 matches 7 bases. The CDR3 consists of 13 residues. Germline V CDR1 and CDR2: SQVTM, ANQGSEA. J was trimmed by 11 bases and V by 4 bases; bases with no gene match: 13. CDR3 loop: CSVAGDRASYAFF. DNA for the CDR3: TGCAGCGTTGCCGGAGACAGGGCTTCCTACGCTTTCTTT.

This clone was recorded a few times. The V gene is TRBV28, the J gene TRBJ1-2; 10 nucleotides agree with TRBD1. Germline values: CDR1 MDHEN, CDR2 SYDVKM. This CDR3 comprises 12 residues. Trimming took 7 bases from V and 5 from J; bases not matched to a gene: 1. Here the CDR3 reads CASTDRGYGYTF. In nucleotides, the CDR3 is TGTGCCAGCACGGACAGGGGGTATGGCTACACCTTC.